A single sample is the source of the 13 T cell receptor beta chains below, sequenced in a study of cytomegalovirus exposure and HLA in healthy donors. The protocol was immunoSEQ multiplex PCR, while the TCRdb copy is restricted to in-frame clones and leaves out a portion. This sample has approximately 300,000 clones, with roughly 85% found just once. The sequenced sample was PBMCs. All receptors derive from a woman under 30 in good health and CMV-seronegative.

The chain uses TRBV14 and TRBJ2-7; 8 bases agree with TRBD1. Germline V lookup: CDR1 SGHDN, CDR2 FVKESK. This CDR3 is 13 amino acids long. Germline trimming cut 4 bases from V and 9 bases from J; bases unmatched to any gene: 8. In DNA form, the CDR3 reads TGTGCCAGCAGCCCACAGGGGGAAAGTGGGCAGTACTTC. Encoded protein: CASSPQGESGQYF.

The chain carries TRBV7-9 and TRBJ2-5; TRBD1 matches at 8 bases. With V trimmed by 1 base and J by 4 bases, 11 bases remained unmatched. The CDR3 loop spans 17 amino acids. Germline CDR1 SEHNR, CDR2 FQNEAQ (reference sequence). The CDR3 sequence: CASSLGGDRGSAETQYF. The CDR3 bases are TGTGCCAGCAGCTTAGGGGGAGACAGGGGCTCCGCAGAGACCCAGTACTTC.

The chain employs TRBV7-2 and TRBJ1-5; D might be TRBD1 (6 bases). CDR1 SGHTA and CDR2 FQGNSA come from the germline V gene. There are 15 residues in the CDR3. Trimming pared 5 bases from V and 2 bases from J, leaving 13 bases between. CDR3 in amino acids: CASSKGQYGNQPQHF. The CDR3 nucleotides are TGTGCCAGCAGCAAAGGACAGTACGGCAATCAGCCCCAGCATTTT.

The chain links TRBV11-1 to TRBJ2-5; 11 bases agree with TRBD2. V trimming: 1 base; J trimming: 3 bases; junction bases outside the gene matches: 4. The V gene's germline CDR1 is SGHAT and CDR2 FQDESV (reference sequence). This CDR3 contains 16 residues. CDR3 protein: CASSLGVTSGKETQYF. As DNA, the CDR3 is TGTGCCAGCAGCTTAGGGGTGACTAGCGGGAAAGAGACCCAGTACTTC.

V usage is TRBV4-3 and J usage is TRBJ2-1; tentatively, D is TRBD2 (5 bases). The CDR3 covers 15 residues. Germline values: CDR1 LGHNA, CDR2 YSLEER. Trimming took off 4 bases at V and 4 bases at J, with 14 bases between the two ends. The CDR3 sequence: CASSPWRTSYNEQFF. In DNA, the CDR3 is TGCGCCAGCAGCCCCTGGCGCACTAGTTACAATGAGCAGTTCTTC.

J is TRBJ1-2 and V is TRBV25-1, with D possibly TRBD1 on 5 matching bases. This CDR3 has 14 residues. V was trimmed by 1 base and J by 5 bases, leaving 11 bases between them. Germline CDR1 and CDR2: MGHDK and SYGVNS. The CDR3 loop reads CASSESGGVYGYTF. The CDR3 bases are TGTGCCAGCAGTGAATCGGGAGGGGTATATGGCTACACCTTC.

The chain combines TRBV13 with TRBJ2-2; maybe TRBD2 (5 bases). The CDR3 has 13 amino acids. The V gene lost 2 bases and the J gene lost 6 bases, with 7 bases spanning the gap. Germline V lookup: CDR1 PRHDT, CDR2 FYEKMQ (reference sequence). The CDR3 loop is CASSLSGAGELFF. The CDR3 DNA is TGTGCCAGCAGCTTAAGCGGTGCCGGGGAGCTGTTTTTT.

The chain links TRBV5-1 to TRBJ2-5; D remains unclear. Germline V gene lookup returns CDR1 SGHRS and CDR2 YFSETQ. This CDR3 has 14 amino acids. The V end was cut by 0 bases, the J end by 5 bases, with 11 bases between. The CDR3 is CASSLALSAETQYF. CDR3 DNA: TGCGCCAGCAGCTTGGCCCTATCCGCCGAGACCCAGTACTTC.

This clone has just a few counts. The rearrangement links TRBV19 to TRBJ1-2; D is perhaps TRBD1 (5 bases). The CDR3 extends over 11 amino acids. CDR1 and CDR2 (germline): LNHDA, SQIVND (reference sequence). Trimming removed 8 bases at V and 8 bases at J, with 12 bases between. The CDR3 protein is CASFERGGYTF. The CDR3, as DNA: TGTGCCAGTTTCGAGCGGGGCGGCTACACCTTC.

The J gene is TRBJ2-7, the V gene TRBV10-3; tentatively, D is TRBD1 (5 bases). V gave up 3 bases and J gave up 7 bases, with 22 bases separating them. The CDR3 has 16 amino acids. Germline values: CDR1 ENHRY, CDR2 SYGVKD. The CDR3 loop is CAISDPADSPSWEQYF. CDR3 coding DNA: TGTGCCATCAGTGACCCCGCAGACAGTCCTTCCTGGGAGCAGTACTTC.

For the CDR3, the DNA is TGTGCCATCAGCAAACTCCTCATAGGGGGGGATAGTCAGCCCCAGCATTTT. As protein: CAISKLLIGGDSQPQHF. J is TRBJ1-5 and V is TRBV10-3, with TRBD1 as a possible D gene (6 bases). CDR3 size: 17 residues. Trimming stripped 6 bases from V and 6 bases from J, with 24 bases between. CDR1 ENHRY and CDR2 SYGVKD come from the germline V gene.

This clone was detected once. The V gene is TRBV27, the J gene TRBJ2-5, with 11 nucleotides matching TRBD2. CDR3 length equals 15 residues. Per germline, CDR1 MNHEY and CDR2 SMNVEV (reference sequence). J gave up 3 bases and V 4 bases, and 4 bases lay outside the gene matches. This chain's CDR3 is CASSSLTSGKETQYF. The CDR3 bases are TGTGCCAGCAGTTCCCTGACTAGCGGGAAAGAGACCCAGTACTTC.

This clone occurred once. The chain employs TRBV4-2 and TRBJ2-3; 9 bases line up with TRBD2. Trimming removed 4 bases from V and 3 bases from J; junction bases left unmatched: 8. CDR1 and CDR2 (germline): LGHNA, YNFKEQ. The CDR3 sequence is 16 residues long. The CDR3 is CASSPRVAGETDTQYF. CDR3 DNA sequence: TGTGCCAGCAGCCCCCGGGTAGCGGGAGAAACAGATACGCAGTATTTT.